One and the same sample provided the 3 T cell receptor beta chains below, sequenced in a study of CD8 T cells in ankylosing spondylitis. TCRdb analysed the 5' RACE reads with MiXCR anew, one entry per CDR3 protein. This table holds fewer than 150,000 distinct CDR3 sequences, approximately 7.3% found once. The sample consisted of blood, either unsorted or a sorted T cell fraction (not recorded which). These receptors all stem from a female donor with ankylosing spondylitis or in good health (not recorded which).

This clonotype was counted at least ten times. This chain joins TRBV12-3 or TRBV12-4 and TRBJ2-1; D is perhaps TRBD1 or TRBD2 (5 bases each). V was shortened by 6 bases and J by 9 bases, with 12 bases between the two germline ends. CDR3 length: 12 amino acids. CDR3 sequence reads: CASRGIGAEQFF. Here the CDR3 DNA reads TGTGCCAGCAGGGGAATCGGGGCTGAGCAGTTCTTC.

This clonotype was observed at least ten times. The chain's CDR3 is CSVATGETTPEQYF. The CDR3 DNA follows: TGCAGCGTCGCAACAGGGGAAACGACCCCCGAGCAGTACTTC. The genes are TRBV29-1 and TRBJ2-7, with 7 bases lining up with TRBD1. There are 14 residues in the CDR3. Looked up from germline, CDR1 is SQVTM and CDR2 is ANQGSEA. With 6 bases clipped from V and 6 bases from J, the junction kept 14 bases outside the gene matches.

This clonotype was detected many times. The V and J genes are TRBV20-1 and TRBJ2-7; no definite D call. Trimming pared 3 bases from V and 1 base from J, leaving 10 bases between. Germline CDR1 and CDR2: DFQATT and SNEGSKA (reference sequence). CDR3 length: 13 amino acids. The CDR3 is CSARNSLSYEQYF. CDR3 sequence (DNA): TGCAGTGCTAGGAATAGTTTATCCTACGAGCAGTACTTC.